The 28 T cell receptor beta chains in this list originate from one sample, sequenced in a study of CD8+ T cells in alopecia areata. The authors extracted RNA and reverse transcribed it into cDNA as the sequencing template. TCRdb's table, derived via immunoSEQ multiplex PCR, lists solely in-frame clones and lacks some. This repertoire shows about 140,000 clones, 86% found once; its top ten account for about 12%. Treatment defined: oral pan-JAK inhibitor, 5-10 mg twice daily. This specimen consisted of CD8+ T cells sorted from blood, obtained at week 4, from a patient treated with tofacitinib. The receptor source for this set is a human donor with alopecia areata.

The count of this clone is one. The rearrangement uses TRBV7-8 and TRBJ2-1; 10 bases are a match to TRBD2. The ends lost 5 bases at V and 4 bases at J; junction bases unmatched: 8. The CDR3 has 16 amino acids. The germline V gene has CDR1 SGHVS and CDR2 FQNEAQ. The CDR3: CASSPSLAGAYNEQFF. Written as DNA, the CDR3 is TGTGCCAGCAGCCCCTCCCTAGCGGGAGCTTACAATGAGCAGTTCTTC.

V usage is TRBV10-3 and J usage is TRBJ2-1, with 7 bases matching TRBD1. CDR3 length: 16 residues. J lost 6 bases, V lost 7 bases, and 15 bases had no gene match. CDR1 is ENHRY and CDR2 is SYGVKD in the germline V gene. The CDR3 protein is CAITQGWQGDLNEQFF. In nucleotides, the CDR3 is TGTGCCATCACTCAGGGGTGGCAGGGGGACCTCAATGAGCAGTTCTTC.

The chain combines TRBV2 with TRBJ2-7; D is undetermined. Germline CDR1 SNHLY, CDR2 FYNNEI. The CDR3 has 11 amino acids. V dropped 11 bases and J dropped 2 bases, with 10 bases sitting between them. CDR3 sequence reads: CAGSTPYEQYF. The CDR3, as DNA: TGTGCCGGCTCTACCCCCTACGAGCAGTACTTC.

The V and J genes are TRBV6-1 and TRBJ2-5; 8 bases fit TRBD2. The CDR3 loop spans 18 amino acids. Germline V lookup: CDR1 MNHNS, CDR2 SASEGT. Germline trimming cut 2 bases from V and 4 bases from J; bases unmatched to any gene: 15. CDR3 region: CASSETTGGGVWVETQYF. In nucleotides, the CDR3 is TGTGCCAGCAGTGAAACTACGGGAGGGGGTGTATGGGTAGAGACCCAGTACTTC.

The rearrangement uses TRBV7-8 and TRBJ2-1; D not certain. The germline gives CDR1 SGHVS, CDR2 FQNEAQ. This CDR3 has 16 amino acids. Trimming removed 1 base from V and 3 bases from J, with 13 bases in between. The chain's CDR3 is CASSLDLGRSYNEQFF. The CDR3 DNA sequence: TGTGCCAGCAGCTTAGATCTGGGAAGGAGCTACAATGAGCAGTTCTTC.

The genes are TRBV15 and TRBJ2-5, with D maybe TRBD2 (5 bases). The germline CDR1 and CDR2 sequences are LNHNV and YYDKDF (reference sequence). Deletions cut 1 base from V and 2 bases from J, with 14 bases between. The CDR3 runs to 16 residues. As DNA, the CDR3 is TGTGCCACCAGCAGAGGCTCCAGAGGGATACAAGAGACCCAGTACTTC. It yields the protein CATSRGSRGIQETQYF.

V and J are TRBV27 and TRBJ2-1; 16 bases line up with TRBD2. The germline CDR1 and CDR2 sequences are MNHEY and SMNVEV (reference sequence). This CDR3 is built from 16 residues. V was clipped by 5 bases and J by 10 bases; unmatched bases: 8. CDR3 in DNA: TGTGCCAGCAGTCCCCCGGGACTAGCGGGAGGGCCCGAGCAGTTCTTC. It specifies CASSPPGLAGGPEQFF.

The chain is built from TRBV14 and TRBJ2-3; maybe TRBD1 (5 bases). The germline CDR1 and CDR2 sequences are SGHDN and FVKESK. V lost 4 bases and J 6 bases, leaving 23 bases between the germline ends. CDR3 size: 17 residues. The CDR3 region is CASSLRQNGIIEDTQYF. DNA for the CDR3: TGTGCCAGCAGCCTTCGACAGAACGGAATTATTGAGGATACGCAGTATTTT.

This chain joins TRBV6-6 and TRBJ2-1, with D unresolved. CDR1 is MNHNY, CDR2 SVGAGI, per germline (reference sequence). Trimming pared 7 bases from V and 4 bases from J, leaving 14 bases between. CDR3 length equals 14 residues. The CDR3 nucleotides are TGTGCCAGCACCCCTGGTGGGTATTACAATGAGCAGTTCTTC. Protein: CASTPGGYYNEQFF.

The J gene is TRBJ2-1, the V gene TRBV30, with a possible D match to TRBD1 (6 bases). The germline V gene encodes CDR1 GTSNPN and CDR2 SVGIG (reference sequence). V was shortened by 4 bases and J by 4 bases, with 20 bases between the two germline ends. This CDR3 comprises 16 residues. CDR3 sequence: CAWNPDSQLLYNEQFF. As DNA, the CDR3 is TGTGCCTGGAATCCGGACAGTCAACTCCTATACAATGAGCAGTTCTTC.

CDR3 residues: CASSPPGRISYEQYF. Written as DNA, the CDR3 is TGTGCCAGCAGCCCCCCAGGACGGATCTCCTACGAGCAGTACTTC. The chain uses TRBV7-9 and TRBJ2-7; no reliable D call. Germline V gene data show CDR1 as SEHNR and CDR2 as FQNEAQ (reference sequence). This CDR3 region has 15 residues. The germline V and J ends were trimmed by 5 bases and 0 bases, with 14 bases remaining between them.

The chain recombines TRBV29-1 with TRBJ1-5; TRBD1 matches 7 bases. With 4 bases clipped from V and 5 bases from J, the junction kept 5 bases outside the gene matches. Germline CDR1 and CDR2: SQVTM and ANQGSEA. The CDR3 spans 13 residues. The CDR3 DNA is TGCAGCGTTGGGACAGGAATTGATCAGCCCCAGCATTTT. Amino acids: CSVGTGIDQPQHF.

The J gene is TRBJ2-5, the V gene TRBV5-4; tentatively, D is TRBD2 (6 bases). CDR1 SGHNT and CDR2 YYREEE come from the germline V gene (reference sequence). Trimming left V 4 bases short and J 4 bases short, with 20 bases between. This CDR3 region has 16 residues. CDR3 DNA sequence: TGTGCCAGCAGCAGCGGACCTCCCGGAGGGGCAGAGACCCAGTACTTC. It codes for CASSSGPPGGAETQYF.

The chain is built from TRBV10-2 and TRBJ2-1, with 11 bases matching TRBD1. CDR1 and CDR2 (germline): WSHSY, SAAADI. V shed 7 bases, J shed 8 bases, and the junction held 1 base outside the gene matches. The CDR3 is 12 residues long. CDR3 coding DNA: TGCGCCAGCACGGACAGGGGGCATGAGCAGTTCTTC. Its protein is CASTDRGHEQFF.

The chain carries TRBV7-2 and TRBJ1-5; D is uncertain. Trimming left V 1 base short and J 0 bases short, with 4 bases between. Germline values: CDR1 SGHTA, CDR2 FQGNSA. CDR3 size: 14 residues. The CDR3, as DNA: TGTGCCAGCAGCTTAGAGGGTAGCAATCAGCCCCAGCATTTT. This sequence encodes CASSLEGSNQPQHF. Combining the CDR3 with reference TRBV7-2 and TRBJ1-5 gives the whole variable domain GAGVSQSPSNKVTEKGKDVELRCDPISGHTALYWYRQSLGQGLEFLIYFQGNSAPDKSGLPSDRFSAERTGGSVSTLTIQRTQQEDSAVYLCASSLEGSNQPQHFGDGTRLSIL.

The J gene is TRBJ2-7, the V gene TRBV7-2; 8 nucleotides align to TRBD1. V trimming: 0 bases; J trimming: 0 bases; junction bases outside the gene matches: 7. The CDR3 spans 17 residues. In germline, CDR1 is SGHTA, CDR2 FQGNSA. CDR3 nucleotides: TGTGCCAGCAGCTTAGCCAGGGGGCAGAGACTCTCCTACGAGCAGTACTTC. Protein product: CASSLARGQRLSYEQYF.

The CDR3 DNA reads TGCGCCAGCAGCCAGCGGACAGGTGCCTCCTACGAGCAGTACTTC. Residues: CASSQRTGASYEQYF. The chain is built from TRBV4-1 and TRBJ2-7; 7 bases agree with TRBD1. The CDR3 runs 15 residues. Trimming took 3 bases from V and 0 from J; bases not matched to a gene: 5. Germline CDR1 and CDR2: MGHRA and YSYEKL.

The V call is TRBV30, the J call TRBJ2-7; 9 bases are a match to TRBD1. Germline assignment: CDR1 GTSNPN and CDR2 SVGIG (reference sequence). V dropped 1 base and J dropped 5; count of bases not matched to a gene: 9. The CDR3 runs to 15 residues. CDR3 coding DNA: TGTGCCTGGAGTGAGGAAGGGACAGGGTGGCACGAGCAGTACTTC. As protein: CAWSEEGTGWHEQYF.

The V gene is TRBV7-8, the J gene TRBJ2-5; 8 nucleotides agree with TRBD2. CDR1 SGHVS and CDR2 FQNEAQ come from the germline V gene. J gave up 2 bases and V 3 bases, and 8 bases lay outside the gene matches. The CDR3 length is 16 residues. The CDR3 sequence: CASSLETSDTQETQYF. The CDR3 bases are TGTGCCAGCAGCTTGGAGACTAGCGACACACAAGAGACCCAGTACTTC.

The rearrangement links TRBV29-1 to TRBJ1-1; tentative D call: TRBD1 (5 bases). Germline-derived CDR1 and CDR2 are SQVTM and ANQGSEA. The CDR3 runs 11 residues. Trimming left V 6 bases short and J 5 bases short, with 10 bases between. CDR3 in amino acids: CSVPWGTEAFF. The DNA for the CDR3 is TGCAGCGTCCCGTGGGGGACTGAAGCTTTCTTT.

The V gene is TRBV4-1, the J gene TRBJ2-7; D is unresolved. Germline V gene data show CDR1 as MGHRA and CDR2 as YSYEKL. This CDR3 spans 13 amino acids. V was shortened by 1 base and J by 7 bases, with 11 bases between the two germline ends. Written as DNA, the CDR3 is TGCGCCAGCAGCCAAGGGATGAACGGGGAGCAGTACTTC. Residues: CASSQGMNGEQYF.

This chain links TRBV5-1 with TRBJ2-1; 10 bases are a match to TRBD2. J gave up 5 bases and V 6 bases, and 11 bases lay outside the gene matches. The CDR3 covers 16 residues. Germline V gives CDR1 SGHRS, CDR2 YFSETQ. The CDR3 DNA is TGCGCCAGCAAGTTCCTAGCGGGGGCCGTAAACAATGAGCAGTTCTTC. Amino acids: CASKFLAGAVNNEQFF.

The chain has TRBV15 and TRBJ2-3, with a weak D call TRBD2 (6 bases). The CDR3 has 17 residues. Deletions cut 0 bases from V and 1 base from J, with 14 bases between. Germline-derived CDR1 and CDR2 are LNHNV and YYDKDF (reference sequence). The CDR3 nucleotides are TGTGCCACCAGCAGAGATCGGTTGGTAGCGGGCACAGATACGCAGTATTTT. Amino acid sequence: CATSRDRLVAGTDTQYF.

This chain joins TRBV5-1 and TRBJ2-2; no clear D gene. Germline-derived CDR1 and CDR2 are SGHRS and YFSETQ. V was shortened by 0 bases and J by 5 bases, with 8 bases between the two germline ends. The CDR3 loop spans 14 amino acids. The CDR3 nucleotides read TGCGCCAGCAGCTTGGCGGTTGGTACCGGGGAGCTGTTTTTT. Encoded protein: CASSLAVGTGELFF.

The V gene is TRBV10-1, the J gene TRBJ2-7; 9 bases fit TRBD2. In germline, CDR1 is WNHNN, CDR2 SYGVQD (reference sequence). This CDR3 has 15 residues. Losses at the gene ends were 3 bases for V and 4 bases for J; bases not matched to a gene: 7. CDR3 sequence reads: CASSDKLAGMYEQYF. In nucleotides, the CDR3 is TGCGCCAGCAGTGATAAGCTAGCGGGAATGTACGAGCAGTACTTC.

The chain joins TRBV25-1 to TRBJ2-3, with D possibly called TRBD1 or TRBD2 (6 bases each). V gave up 1 base and J gave up 6 bases, with 14 bases separating them. This CDR3 region has 15 residues. The V gene's germline CDR1 is MGHDK and CDR2 SYGVNS. The CDR3 DNA sequence: TGTGCCAGCAGTGAATTAGGGGGGAGAGGGGATACGCAGTATTTT. It specifies CASSELGGRGDTQYF.

CDR3 in DNA: TGCGCCAGCAGCCAAGAGGGCATTAGTGAGCAGTTCTTC. Translating it yields CASSQEGISEQFF. This chain joins TRBV4-1 and TRBJ2-1; D is unresolved. The CDR3 covers 13 residues. Germline CDR1 and CDR2: MGHRA and YSYEKL. V was shortened by 0 bases and J by 9 bases, with 9 bases between the two germline ends.

The chain combines TRBV5-4 with TRBJ2-7; D is unresolved. The CDR3 contains 13 residues. Germline CDR1 and CDR2: SGHNT and YYREEE (reference sequence). Trimming took off 3 bases at V and 3 bases at J, with 10 bases between the two ends. The CDR3 reads CASSSETYYEQYF. The DNA for the CDR3 is TGTGCCAGCAGCTCGGAGACTTACTACGAGCAGTACTTC.